A selection of T cell receptor beta chains follows, all from one sample in a study of identical twins. TCRdb re-derived calls from the 5' RACE reads in MiXCR, one entry per CDR3 protein. Among 500,000 to 600,000 distinct CDR3 sequences listed, 20% to 25% were seen once. This same sample was also part of a study on T cells expressing NK-cell markers.

Sequenced: CD4+ T cells sorted from blood. All receptors derive from a woman between 18 and 29 years old in good health. Both conserved end residues are part of each CDR3. The D gene is left open where the match is weak. Rows give clone size only sometimes, using once, few, many, or a class for an expanded clone.

v_call	d_call	j_call	clone_size	cdr3_aa	cdr3_nt
TRBV7-9	-	TRBJ2-2	few	CASSYHTVTGELFF	TGTGCCAGCAGCTACCACACCGTTACCGGGGAGCTGTTTTTT
TRBV10-3	-	TRBJ2-3	-	CAIRTSIWRGPDTQYF	TGTGCCATCAGGACCTCTATTTGGAGGGGCCCAGATACGCAGTATTTT
TRBV6-1	-	TRBJ2-1	few	CASTHIDSFVEQFF	TGTGCCAGCACCCATATCGACTCCTTCGTTGAGCAGTTCTTC
TRBV7-9	TRBD2	TRBJ2-1	few	CASSLQREINEQFF	TGTGCCAGCAGCTTACAGCGGGAGATCAATGAGCAGTTCTTC
TRBV7-6	-	TRBJ1-5	-	CASSPGLNNQPQHF	TGTGCCAGCAGCCCGGGACTAAACAATCAGCCCCAGCATTTT
TRBV12-3/TRBV12-4	-	TRBJ2-2	few	CASSSTTVLFNTGELFF	TGTGCCAGCAGCTCCACGACAGTGCTGTTCAACACCGGGGAGCTGTTTTTT
TRBV29-1	-	TRBJ1-1	many	CSACMGLNTEAFF	TGCAGTGCCTGCATGGGTTTGAACACTGAAGCTTTCTTT
TRBV12-3/TRBV12-4	TRBD1	TRBJ1-6	-	CASSLQLGTEDSPLHF	TGTGCCAGCAGTCTCCAGCTCGGGACAGAGGATTCACCCCTCCACTTT
TRBV7-2	-	TRBJ1-1	-	CASSFSGVGYTEAFF	TGTGCCAGCAGCTTCTCGGGGGTAGGTTACACTGAAGCTTTCTTT
TRBV20-1	-	TRBJ2-3	-	CSAKGSSEDTQYF	TGCAGTGCCAAGGGGTCGAGCGAAGATACGCAGTATTTT
TRBV3-1	-	TRBJ2-1	-	CASSQDMILGRNEQFF	TGTGCCAGCAGCCAAGATATGATACTGGGACGCAATGAGCAGTTCTTC
TRBV29-1	TRBD1	TRBJ2-6	many	CSALQGSGANVLTF	TGCAGCGCCTTACAGGGGTCTGGGGCCAACGTCCTGACTTTC
TRBV4-3	-	TRBJ2-1	many	CASSQDSYVEQFF	TGCGCCAGCAGCCAAGATAGCTACGTTGAGCAGTTCTTC
TRBV20-1	TRBD2	TRBJ2-5	many	CSGWRGQETQYF	TGCAGTGGATGGCGGGGGCAAGAGACCCAGTACTTC
TRBV20-1	TRBD2	TRBJ2-7	few	CSALLGLAPYEQYF	TGCAGTGCCCTATTGGGACTAGCCCCCTACGAGCAGTACTTC
TRBV5-1	TRBD1	TRBJ2-7	few	CASSHPGQGLREQYF	TGCGCCAGCAGCCATCCGGGACAGGGGTTACGCGAGCAGTACTTC
TRBV6-1	TRBD2	TRBJ2-7	few	CASTDFTSGGYEQYF	TGTGCCAGCACCGACTTTACTAGCGGGGGGTACGAGCAGTACTTC
TRBV12-3/TRBV12-4	-	TRBJ2-3	-	CASSSGVPDTQYF	TGTGCCAGCAGTTCGGGGGTCCCAGATACGCAGTATTTT
TRBV10-3	-	TRBJ2-3	many	CAISESSSGKDTQYF	TGTGCCATCAGTGAGTCGTCATCGGGGAAAGATACGCAGTATTTT
TRBV29-1	-	TRBJ1-2	many	CSISPGTGNYGYTF	TGCAGCATAAGTCCCGGGACGGGGAACTATGGCTACACCTTC
TRBV15	-	TRBJ1-5	few	CATSRDGLSQPQHF	TGTGCCACCAGCAGAGATGGGTTAAGTCAGCCCCAGCATTTT
TRBV5-1	-	TRBJ2-1	-	CASSKGGSYNEQFF	TGCGCCAGCAGCAAGGGAGGCTCCTACAATGAGCAGTTCTTC
TRBV20-1	TRBD2	TRBJ2-1	-	CSAQISGRLDEQFF	TGCAGTGCCCAAATTAGCGGGAGGCTCGATGAGCAGTTCTTC
TRBV6-1	TRBD1	TRBJ1-5	-	CASSRTGFHQPQHF	TGTGCCAGCAGTCGGACAGGGTTTCATCAGCCCCAGCATTTT
TRBV7-2	TRBD2	TRBJ2-1	few	CASSPRTSGIEQFF	TGTGCCAGCAGCCCAAGGACTAGCGGGATCGAGCAGTTCTTC
TRBV27	-	TRBJ1-1	-	CASSLRTGLNTEAFF	TGTGCCAGCAGTTTAAGAACAGGCTTGAACACTGAAGCTTTCTTT
TRBV2	-	TRBJ1-5	-	CASSEQGLDQPQHF	TGTGCCAGCAGTGAACAGGGGTTAGATCAGCCCCAGCATTTT
TRBV20-1	-	TRBJ2-1	few	CSVLRQGTGEQFF	TGCAGTGTACTAAGGCAGGGGACCGGTGAGCAGTTCTTC
TRBV10-3	-	TRBJ1-5	-	CAISEGKGSNQPQHF	TGTGCCATCAGTGAGGGGAAAGGCAGCAATCAGCCCCAGCATTTT
TRBV3-1	-	TRBJ2-7	few	CASSLQTGSYEQYF	TGTGCCAGCAGCCTCCAGACAGGCTCCTACGAGCAGTACTTC
TRBV12-3/TRBV12-4	TRBD2	TRBJ2-3	-	CASYSGGSRSTQYF	TGTGCCAGTTATAGCGGGGGCAGCCGGTCGACGCAGTATTTT
TRBV2	-	TRBJ1-6	few	CASTPADRYNSPLHF	TGTGCCAGCACTCCGGCGGACAGATATAATTCACCCCTCCACTTT
TRBV30	TRBD1	TRBJ2-5	-	CAWRGDRGDRETQYF	TGTGCCTGGAGGGGGGACAGGGGCGACAGAGAGACCCAGTACTTC
TRBV23-1	-	TRBJ2-7	-	CASFFGSNSEQYF	TGCGCCAGCTTTTTCGGGAGCAATAGCGAGCAGTACTTC
TRBV18	-	TRBJ2-7	-	CASSPATGSYEQYF	TGTGCCAGCTCACCCGCGACCGGCTCCTACGAGCAGTACTTC
TRBV7-2	TRBD2	TRBJ2-1	-	CASSGAPGTTLYNEQFF	TGTGCCAGCAGCGGCGCCCCCGGGACTACCCTCTACAATGAGCAGTTCTTC
TRBV20-1	-	TRBJ1-4	-	CSAQTGSNEKLFF	TGCAGTGCTCAGACAGGTTCTAATGAAAAACTGTTTTTT
TRBV21-1	-	TRBJ1-6	few	CASSNAPSNNSPLHF	TGTGCCAGCAGCAACGCCCCATCAAATAATTCACCCCTCCACTTT
TRBV20-1	-	TRBJ2-1	-	CSARPHGRAGNEQFF	TGCAGTGCTAGACCCCACGGGAGAGCCGGGAATGAGCAGTTCTTC
TRBV12-3/TRBV12-4	-	TRBJ1-2	-	CASSFGRVGQSYGYTF	TGTGCCAGCAGTTTTGGAAGGGTAGGACAGTCATATGGCTACACCTTC